The 32 T cell receptor beta chains in this list originate from one sample, sequenced in a study of blood T cell repertoires in COVID-19. The data were produced by immunoSEQ multiplex PCR, yet TCRdb's version contains in-frame clones alone and is incomplete. The table lists 400,000 to 450,000 clones, around 89% of them singletons, with around 13% in the top ten. The sequenced sample consisted of peripheral blood. These receptors all come from a woman aged 45-60 years with COVID-19, enrolled during active disease.

CDR3 in amino acids: CASSQTRHYEQYF. CDR3 coding DNA: TGTGCCAGCAGCCAAACCCGACACTACGAGCAGTACTTC. The V call is TRBV3-1 (or the pseudogene TRBV3-2), the J call TRBJ2-7; D is unclear. The V end was cut by 2 bases, the J end by 3 bases, with 8 bases between. Germline values: CDR1 LGHDT, CDR2 YNNKEL (reference sequence). The CDR3 contains 13 residues.

V usage is TRBV19 and J usage is TRBJ1-5; 7 bases line up with TRBD1. The CDR3 loop spans 16 amino acids. V was pared by 6 bases and J by 4 bases, with 12 bases of the junction left unmatched. Germline V lookup: CDR1 LNHDA, CDR2 SQIVND (reference sequence). CDR3 amino acids: CASSPFRGVPNQPQHF. The CDR3 DNA follows: TGTGCCAGTAGCCCATTCAGGGGGGTTCCAAATCAGCCCCAGCATTTT.

The chain employs TRBV28 and TRBJ1-1, with D unclear. CDR3 length: 16 amino acids. Germline-derived CDR1 and CDR2 are MDHEN and SYDVKM. Trimming removed 5 bases at V and 11 bases at J, with 27 bases between. The CDR3 bases are TGTGCCAGCAGTCCGCCCTTGGGGAGGAGCTCCTGGGTCGCTTTCTTT. This sequence encodes CASSPPLGRSSWVAFF.

Comments on this clone: The sample carries other DNA sequences with the same CDR3. This sequence joins TRBV28 and TRBJ1-2, with 10 bases lining up with TRBD1. V trimming: 3 bases; J trimming: 6 bases; junction bases outside the gene matches: 1. CDR3 size: 13 residues. Germline V CDR1 and CDR2: MDHEN, SYDVKM. The CDR3 loop reads CASSLTGGDGYTF. DNA of the CDR3: TGTGCCAGCAGTTTGACAGGGGGCGATGGCTACACCTTC.

This clone appeared a few times. CDR3 DNA sequence: TGCGCCAGCAGTGAGGGAACAGCTGAAGCTTTCTTT. It yields the protein CASSEGTAEAFF. This chain links TRBV10-1 with TRBJ1-1; unclear D gene. Trimming removed 2 bases at V and 6 bases at J, with 7 bases between. This CDR3 has 12 amino acids. Germline V gives CDR1 WNHNN, CDR2 SYGVQD (reference sequence).

This rearrangement joins TRBV5-4 to TRBJ2-1, with D possibly TRBD2 on 5 matching bases. Trimming stripped 0 bases from V and 9 bases from J, with 10 bases between. Germline loops: CDR1 SGHNT, CDR2 YYREEE (reference sequence). The CDR3 sequence is 13 residues long. The CDR3 DNA reads as TGTGCCAGCAGCTTGGCCCGGGCGGGTGAGCAGTTCTTC. This codes for CASSLARAGEQFF.

This clone has a handful of counts. V and J are TRBV2 and TRBJ1-6; D uncertain. The CDR3 consists of 14 residues. The ends were cut back, 6 bases at V and 10 bases at J, with 16 bases in the middle. Germline assignment: CDR1 SNHLY and CDR2 FYNNEI. The CDR3 region is CASRVVVEGSPLHF. CDR3 DNA: TGTGCCAGCAGGGTCGTGGTGGAGGGATCACCCCTCCACTTT.

Of note for this clone: This CDR3 is also generated by other DNA sequences in the sample. The chain carries TRBV2 and TRBJ2-3; 9 bases are a match to TRBD1. CDR1 is SNHLY, CDR2 FYNNEI, per germline. The trim removed 5 bases at V and 3 bases at J, leaving 3 bases unmatched. CDR3 length: 14 residues. In DNA form, the CDR3 reads TGTGCCAGCAGTTCAGGACAGGGGACAGATACGCAGTATTTT. Translation gives CASSSGQGTDTQYF.

The chain joins TRBV27 to TRBJ1-1, with D unclear. CDR1 MNHEY and CDR2 SMNVEV come from the germline V gene (reference sequence). The CDR3 runs to 16 residues. Trimming took 0 bases from V and 1 from J, leaving 12 bases between them. CDR3 nucleotides: TGTGCCAGCAGTTTATCGAGCGGGGTACGGAACACTGAAGCTTTCTTT. As protein: CASSLSSGVRNTEAFF.

The chain has TRBV9 and TRBJ1-1; D gene unclear. Trimming took off 4 bases at V and 2 bases at J, with 12 bases between the two ends. The CDR3 contains 14 residues. Per the germline V gene, CDR1 is SGDLS and CDR2 is YYNGEE. The CDR3: CASSPGSGNTEAFF. CDR3 in DNA: TGTGCCAGCAGCCCCGGATCAGGAAACACTGAAGCTTTCTTT.

The rearrangement joins TRBV6-5 to TRBJ1-5, with unresolved D. This CDR3 spans 14 amino acids. Germline CDR1 and CDR2: MNHEY and SVGAGI. Trimming shortened V by 0 bases and J by 6 bases, and 9 bases separated the two germline ends. The CDR3 reads CASSYSGRSQPQHF. The CDR3 nucleotides read TGTGCCAGCAGTTACTCAGGGAGGTCTCAGCCCCAGCATTTT.

The gene calls are TRBV7-3 and TRBJ2-1; 7 positions agree with TRBD2. The junction had 6 bases not matched to a gene; V was cut back by 6 bases and J by 4 bases. Germline V gene data show CDR1 as SGHTA and CDR2 as FQGTGA. The length of the CDR3 is 14 residues. The CDR3 nucleotides are TGTGCCAGCAGTCTTGGACTAGGTTACAATGAGCAGTTCTTC. It translates to CASSLGLGYNEQFF.

This clone was detected only once. V gene TRBV28 combines with J gene TRBJ1-1; D gene ambiguous. The V end was cut by 8 bases, the J end by 5 bases, with 15 bases between. CDR3 size: 13 residues. In germline, CDR1 is MDHEN, CDR2 SYDVKM. The DNA of the CDR3 is TGTGCCAGCCGTGCCCCAGGTCTTACTGAAGCTTTCTTT. The encoded protein is CASRAPGLTEAFF.

The chain combines TRBV5-4 with TRBJ1-1, with a possible D match to TRBD1 (6 bases). Germline V CDR1 and CDR2: SGHNT, YYREEE (reference sequence). The CDR3 spans 12 residues. The V end lost 0 bases, the J end lost 7 bases, and 7 bases lay between the germline ends. For the CDR3, the DNA is TGTGCCAGCAGCTTGGAAGGGGGTGAAGCTTTCTTT. It codes for CASSLEGGEAFF.

As DNA, the CDR3 is TGCGCCAGCAGTGAGTCGAATACGGGAAACACTGAAGCTTTCTTT. Translating gives CASSESNTGNTEAFF. The V call is TRBV10-1, the J call TRBJ1-1; D is uncertain. This CDR3 spans 15 amino acids. The V gene lost 0 bases and the J gene lost 2 bases, with 10 bases spanning the gap. CDR1 is WNHNN and CDR2 is SYGVQD in the germline V gene (reference sequence).

A few counts support this clone. The chain has TRBV27 and TRBJ1-2; 7 bases line up with TRBD1. The CDR3 extends over 17 amino acids. V shed 5 bases and J 4 bases; nucleotides not matched to a gene: 16. From germline, CDR1 is MNHEY and CDR2 SMNVEV (reference sequence). The CDR3 loop reads CASSPRNMDRFPYGYTF. DNA for the CDR3: TGTGCCAGCAGTCCTCGGAATATGGACAGGTTCCCCTATGGCTACACCTTC.

The chain employs TRBV29-1 and TRBJ1-1, with D unclear. The CDR3 is made up of 12 amino acids. Germline CDR1 is SQVTM and CDR2 is ANQGSEA. V lost 7 bases, J lost 4 bases, and 13 bases lay in between. In DNA form, the CDR3 reads TGCAGCGCTAAACACCCGGGCACTGAAGCTTTCTTT. It translates to CSAKHPGTEAFF.

The genes are TRBV30 and TRBJ1-2; perhaps TRBD1 as D (6 bases). Per germline, CDR1 GTSNPN and CDR2 SVGIG (reference sequence). Trimming removed 2 bases from V and 4 bases from J, with 11 bases in between. The CDR3 is made up of 13 amino acids. CDR3: CAWSPTGSYGYTF. The CDR3 region has the DNA TGTGCCTGGAGTCCGACAGGTTCCTATGGCTACACCTTC.

The chain uses TRBV5-1 and TRBJ2-7, with D possibly being TRBD1 or TRBD2 (5 bases each). In germline, CDR1 is SGHRS, CDR2 YFSETQ. The CDR3 is made up of 14 amino acids. Trimming pared 4 bases from V and 2 bases from J, leaving 13 bases between. DNA of the CDR3: TGCGCCAGCAGCCTGGGACGGACTGCCTACGAGCAGTACTTC. Translating it yields CASSLGRTAYEQYF.

This chain joins TRBV2 and TRBJ2-7, with 14 positions matching TRBD2. Trimming cost V 6 bases and J 7 bases; bases outside gene matches: 5. CDR1 is SNHLY and CDR2 is FYNNEI in the germline V gene. The CDR3 loop spans 14 amino acids. The CDR3 spells CASRTSGGAWEQYF. The CDR3 nucleotides are TGTGCCAGCAGGACTAGCGGGGGGGCTTGGGAGCAGTACTTC.

V usage is TRBV6-2 or TRBV6-3 and J usage is TRBJ2-1, with 13 bases identical to TRBD2. Germline V CDR1 and CDR2: MNHEY, SVGEGT. This CDR3 comprises 15 residues. The V segment lost 6 bases and the J segment 9 bases; nucleotides outside the gene matches: 8. CDR3 bases: TGTGCCAGCAGCGGGACTAGCGGGGACTTGAGTGAGCAGTTCTTC. Translated: CASSGTSGDLSEQFF.

The genes are TRBV5-8 and TRBJ1-2, with D uncertain. Trimming left V 5 bases short and J 3 bases short, with 14 bases between. The CDR3 is 14 amino acids. CDR1 and CDR2 from the germline V gene are SGHTS and YDEGEE. The CDR3 DNA is TGTGCCAGCAGTTCGGGTTTTATCGACTATGGCTACACCTTC. Its translation is CASSSGFIDYGYTF.

CDR3 nucleotide sequence: TGTGCCAGCAGCCTACGGGACAGGGAGAGTTCACCCCTCCACTTT. Its protein is CASSLRDRESSPLHF. This chain joins TRBV11-2 and TRBJ1-6; TRBD1 matches 9 bases. The V gene end was trimmed by 5 bases and the J gene end by 9 bases; junction bases not matched to a gene: 8. Germline V gene sequence: CDR1 SGHAT, CDR2 FQNNGV. The CDR3 is 15 residues long. Variable domain in full (rest from reference TRBV11-2 and TRBJ1-6): EAGVAQSPRYKIIEKRQSVAFWCNPISGHATLYWYQQILGQGPKLLIQFQNNGVVDDSQLPKDRFSAERLKGVDSTLKIQPAKLEDSAVYLCASSLRDRESSPLHFGNGTRLTVT.

CDR3 in amino acids: CASSPPGTGGREQYF. CDR3 nucleotides: TGTGCCAGCTCACCACCCGGGACAGGGGGTCGCGAGCAGTACTTC. J is TRBJ2-7 and V is TRBV18, with 11 nucleotides matching TRBD1. In germline, CDR1 is KGHSH, CDR2 LQKENI. CDR3 size: 15 residues. V trimming: 0 bases; J trimming: 6 bases; junction bases outside the gene matches: 4.

The chain recombines TRBV6-6 with TRBJ1-2, with 7 bases aligning to TRBD1. This CDR3 is built from 12 residues. CDR1 is MNHNY, CDR2 SVGAGI, per germline (reference sequence). V shed 10 bases, J shed 2 bases, and the junction held 4 bases outside the gene matches. The CDR3 nucleotides are TGTGCCACCTCGGACAGGAACTATGGCTACACCTTC. This sequence encodes CATSDRNYGYTF.

This clone was counted only a few times. V gene TRBV5-1 combines with J gene TRBJ2-2; D may be TRBD1 (5 bases). The V gene's germline CDR1 is SGHRS and CDR2 YFSETQ. The CDR3 has 15 amino acids. V dropped 3 bases and J dropped 0 bases, with 9 bases sitting between them. CDR3 residues: CASSSTAANTGELFF. CDR3 DNA sequence: TGCGCCAGCAGCTCGACAGCCGCGAACACCGGGGAGCTGTTTTTT.

CDR3 sequence: CASSQTQNTEAFF. CDR3 DNA sequence: TGTGCCAGCAGCCAAACTCAGAACACTGAAGCTTTCTTT. The chain combines TRBV6-4 with TRBJ1-1; D is uncertain. CDR1 and CDR2 from the germline V gene are MRHNA and SNTAGT. Trimming removed 6 bases at V and 1 base at J, with 9 bases between. The CDR3 is made up of 13 amino acids.

The chain has TRBV30 and TRBJ1-2, with a possible D match to TRBD1 (6 bases). In germline, CDR1 is GTSNPN, CDR2 SVGIG (reference sequence). The CDR3 runs to 13 residues. V was clipped by 3 bases and J by 6 bases, with 14 bases between them. CDR3 sequence reads: CAWRDLRGDGYTF. The CDR3 nucleotides are TGTGCCTGGAGGGACCTCAGGGGAGATGGCTACACCTTC. Drawing the rest from reference TRBV30 and TRBJ1-2, the complete variable domain is SQTIHQWPATLVQPVGSPLSLECTVEGTSNPNLYWYRQAAGRGLQLLFYSVGIGQISSEVPQNLSASRPQDRQFILSSKKLLLSDSGFYLCAWRDLRGDGYTFGSGTRLTVV.

The CDR3 DNA reads as TGTGCCAGCAGCCTCGACACTCCGAACACCGGGGAGCTGTTTTTT. It yields the protein CASSLDTPNTGELFF. This chain uses TRBV4-2 with TRBJ2-2, with D hard to call. The CDR3 covers 15 residues. Trimming removed 4 bases at V and 0 bases at J, with 9 bases between. Germline CDR1 LGHNA, CDR2 YNFKEQ.

This clone was picked up one time. The rearrangement links TRBV6-2 or TRBV6-3 to TRBJ2-3; perhaps TRBD1 as D (5 bases). Germline V lookup: CDR1 MNHEY, CDR2 SVGEGT. The CDR3 has 16 amino acids. Trimming cost V 6 bases and J 0 bases, with 16 bases left between them. CDR3 protein: CASSPWGYQSTDTQYF. CDR3 nucleotides: TGTGCCAGCAGCCCTTGGGGCTACCAGAGCACAGATACGCAGTATTTT.

The V and J genes are TRBV19 and TRBJ1-1; D gene unclear. The CDR3 spans 18 residues. Germline-derived CDR1 and CDR2 are LNHDA and SQIVND (reference sequence). Trimming took off 5 bases at V and 5 bases at J, with 27 bases between the two ends. The CDR3 coding sequence is TGTGCCAGTAGTTTTGGCCCCTTAACTTGGAGGGAGAGGACTGAAGCTTTCTTT. Translation gives CASSFGPLTWRERTEAFF.

The genes are TRBV7-8 and TRBJ2-1, with D possibly matching TRBD2 (5 bases). Trimming pared 5 bases from V and 10 bases from J, leaving 18 bases between. Germline CDR1 SGHVS, CDR2 FQNEAQ. The CDR3 sequence is 14 residues long. Written as DNA, the CDR3 is TGTGCCAGCAGCCGCCGGGAACACAATGGGGAGCAGTTCTTC. Amino acid sequence: CASSRREHNGEQFF. Using reference TRBV7-8 and TRBJ2-1 for the parts outside the CDR3, the full variable domain is GAGVSQSPRYKVAKRGQDVALRCDPISGHVSLFWYQQALGQGPEFLTYFQNEAQLDKSGLPSDRFFAERPEGSVSTLKIQRTQQEDSAVYLCASSRREHNGEQFFGPGTRLTVL.